These 17 T cell receptor beta chains originate from one sample sequenced in a study of T cell responses to AZD1222 COVID-19 vaccine. Sequencing used immunoSEQ multiplex PCR; TCRdb keeps in-frame clones, though not all of them. The sample records more than 150,000 clones, 70% to 90% being singletons. Material: peripheral blood, obtained on day 0 of AZD1222 vaccination. Source of these receptors: an adult in good health.

V and J are TRBV4-3 and TRBJ1-2; D not resolved. CDR3 length equals 17 residues. V lost 0 bases and J lost 4, with 18 bases in between. Germline V gene lookup returns CDR1 LGHNA and CDR2 YSLEER. The CDR3 region has the DNA TGCGCCAGCAGCCAAGATTCGGGTGCAGAGCCAAGCTATGGCTACACCTTC. It yields the protein CASSQDSGAEPSYGYTF.

The gene calls are TRBV6-4 and TRBJ1-6; the D gene is possibly TRBD1 (5 bases). This CDR3 region has 14 residues. V lost 3 bases and J 8 bases, leaving 11 bases between the germline ends. CDR1 and CDR2 (germline): MRHNA, SNTAGT. CDR3 sequence reads: CASSETGLYSPLHF. The CDR3 DNA reads as TGTGCCAGCAGTGAGACGGGGCTCTATTCACCCCTCCACTTT.

The chain uses TRBV5-6 and TRBJ1-2; TRBD1 agrees at 8 bases. The trim removed 4 bases at V and 4 bases at J, leaving 9 bases unmatched. Germline values: CDR1 SGHDT, CDR2 YYEEEE. CDR3 length: 15 residues. DNA for the CDR3: TGTGCCAGCAGCCCCTCTGGGACAGGTTTCTATGGCTACACCTTC. It codes for CASSPSGTGFYGYTF.

This chain joins TRBV14 and TRBJ1-1; TRBD1 matches 8 bases. Trimming took 4 bases from V and 0 from J; bases not matched to a gene: 4. Germline CDR1 SGHDN, CDR2 FVKESK. CDR3 length: 15 residues. The CDR3 DNA is TGTGCCAGCAGCCCCTGGACAGGGATGAACACTGAAGCTTTCTTT. Protein product: CASSPWTGMNTEAFF.

The chain is built from TRBV7-9 and TRBJ2-1; no clear D gene. V dropped 4 bases and J dropped 9 bases, with 10 bases sitting between them. Germline V gives CDR1 SEHNR, CDR2 FQNEAQ (reference sequence). The CDR3 runs to 12 residues. In nucleotides, the CDR3 is TGTGCCAGCAGCTCCCTGGCAATTGAGCAGTTCTTC. It is translated as CASSSLAIEQFF.

V is TRBV6-5 and J is TRBJ1-4, with 7 bases fitting TRBD1. The CDR3 consists of 16 residues. V shed 2 bases and J 2 bases; nucleotides not matched to a gene: 5. Germline V CDR1 and CDR2: MNHEY, SVGAGI. CDR3 nucleotides: TGTGCCAGCAGTTACACAGGGGATGGGACTAATGAAAAACTGTTTTTT. This translates into CASSYTGDGTNEKLFF.

The CDR3 is CASSSQGAGGQETQYF. In DNA form, the CDR3 reads TGTGCCAGCAGCTCGCAAGGAGCGGGGGGTCAAGAGACCCAGTACTTC. V is TRBV7-3 and J is TRBJ2-5, with TRBD2 identical over 9 bases. CDR1 is SGHTA and CDR2 is FQGTGA in the germline V gene. V lost 4 bases, J lost 2 bases, and 8 bases stayed unmatched. CDR3 size: 16 residues.

This sequence joins TRBV10-1 and TRBJ1-1; 10 nucleotides agree with TRBD1. V dropped 0 bases and J dropped 6; count of bases not matched to a gene: 7. The CDR3 loop spans 16 amino acids. Germline CDR1 reads WNHNN; CDR2 reads SYGVQD (reference sequence). CDR3 nucleotide sequence: TGCGCCAGCAGTGAGTCGCAGACAGGGGGCATGGCTGAAGCTTTCTTT. Amino acids: CASSESQTGGMAEAFF.

The chain links TRBV4-3 to TRBJ1-2; D is undetermined. The germline CDR1 and CDR2 sequences are LGHNA and YSLEER. The CDR3 spans 16 residues. V was pared by 1 base and J by 0 bases, with 12 bases between. The CDR3 DNA reads TGCGCCAGCAGCCAAGGATATCCAGATCCTAACTATGGCTACACCTTC. Protein sequence: CASSQGYPDPNYGYTF.

This chain connects TRBV3-1 (or the pseudogene TRBV3-2) to TRBJ2-7, with a weak D call TRBD1 (5 bases). Germline CDR1 is LGHDT and CDR2 is YNNKEL (reference sequence). The CDR3 loop spans 14 amino acids. V dropped 4 bases and J dropped 0 bases, with 10 bases sitting between them. The CDR3 sequence: CASSRGGLSYEQYF. CDR3 in DNA: TGTGCCAGCAGCCGGGGCGGCCTCTCCTACGAGCAGTACTTC.

In its sample, this clone was seen a few times. The V call is TRBV6-5, the J call TRBJ1-1; D is undetermined. The CDR3 length is 12 residues. V lost 7 bases to trimming and J lost 10 bases, with 16 bases between them. The germline V gene encodes CDR1 MNHEY and CDR2 SVGAGI. The CDR3 region has the DNA TGTGCCAGCACCGAGGGTAAGGGTGGAGCTTTCTTT. Its protein product is CASTEGKGGAFF.

The rearrangement uses TRBV6-5 and TRBJ1-1, with D possibly TRBD1 on 5 matching bases. V was pared by 4 bases and J by 3 bases, with 15 bases between. CDR3 length: 15 amino acids. Germline V gives CDR1 MNHEY, CDR2 SVGAGI. CDR3 nucleotide sequence: TGTGCCAGCAGTTCACGGGGGATTGCGGACACTGAAGCTTTCTTT. Protein sequence: CASSSRGIADTEAFF.

The chain employs TRBV6-6 and TRBJ1-5; 9 bases fit TRBD1. CDR1 is MNHNY and CDR2 is SVGAGI in the germline V gene (reference sequence). J lost 7 bases, V lost 8 bases, and 9 bases had no gene match. CDR3 size: 14 residues. The CDR3 DNA sequence: TGTGCCAGCCAGGGACAGGGCAAAATCCAGCCCCAGCATTTT. This translates into CASQGQGKIQPQHF.

This clone was seen a single time. The chain uses TRBV5-1 and TRBJ2-7, with 8 bases lining up with TRBD1. This CDR3 has 16 residues. Trimming removed 3 bases from V and 1 base from J; junction bases left unmatched: 9. Germline CDR1 reads SGHRS; CDR2 reads YFSETQ. CDR3 nucleotides: TGCGCCAGCAGCTCCGGGACAGGACGCTATTCCTACGAGCAGTACTTC. Residues: CASSSGTGRYSYEQYF.

The V call is TRBV6-5, the J call TRBJ1-5, with D tentatively TRBD1 (5 bases). The CDR3 covers 13 residues. V was trimmed by 10 bases and J by 0 bases, leaving 10 bases between them. The V gene's germline CDR1 is MNHEY and CDR2 SVGAGI. The CDR3 DNA reads as TGTGCCACCTCCGGGGCTAGCAATCAGCCCCAGCATTTT. The encoded protein is CATSGASNQPQHF.

This chain connects TRBV30 to TRBJ2-3; either TRBD1 or TRBD2 may fit D (6 bases each). Germline CDR1 GTSNPN, CDR2 SVGIG (reference sequence). Between the trimmed V and J ends, which lost 0 bases and 8 bases, there was a span of 27 bases. The CDR3 has 18 amino acids. The CDR3 DNA reads as TGTGCCTGGAGTGTACTTACTTGGGGGGCGCCTCGCCAGGTTACGCAGTATTTT. Amino acids: CAWSVLTWGAPRQVTQYF.

The chain is built from TRBV9 and TRBJ1-1; the D gene is possibly TRBD1 (6 bases). V shed 4 bases and J shed 8 bases, with 15 bases lying between them. This CDR3 comprises 13 residues. From germline, CDR1 is SGDLS and CDR2 YYNGEE. This CDR3 is CASSSRGAREAFF. CDR3 DNA: TGTGCCAGCAGCTCCCGGGGGGCAAGGGAAGCTTTCTTT.